One and the same sample provided the 2 T cell receptor beta chains below, sequenced in a study of blood T cells in healthy people across ages. Through a sample-barcoded 5' primer and a J-beta primer mix, a second PCR was run for roughly 7 to 12 cycles. TCRdb analysed the 5' RACE reads with MiXCR anew, one entry per CDR3 protein. The table includes fewer than 1,000,000 distinct CDR3 sequences, around 45% detected once. Sample: blood. Source of these receptors: a man of 80 years or more in good health.

This clonotype was detected only once. A junction end diverges from the germline sequence, so it may reflect a read error. The J gene is TRBJ1-2, the V gene TRBV29-1, with D uncertain. This CDR3 contains 11 residues. Germline CDR1 and CDR2: SQVTM and ANQGSEA. CDR3 nucleotide sequence: TGCAGCGTTGGGGGAGGCTATAGCTACACCTTC. It codes for CSVGGGYSYTF.

The chain links TRBV7-2 to TRBJ2-1; the D gene is possibly TRBD2 (5 bases). There are 14 residues in the CDR3. CDR1 and CDR2 (germline): SGHTA, FQGNSA. Deletions cut 5 bases from V and 2 bases from J, with 10 bases between. CDR3 nucleotide sequence: TGTGCCAGCAGCCGTCGGGAACCCTACAATGAGCAGTTCTTC. Its protein product is CASSRREPYNEQFF.